These 26 T cell receptor beta chains came from one sample sequenced in a study of cytomegalovirus exposure and HLA in healthy donors. Use of 60 Vbeta and 13 Jbeta primers characterized the PCR. Sequenced by immunoSEQ multiplex PCR; TCRdb stores in-frame clones only, minus some. Of approximately 140,000 clones listed, 77% are singletons. The sample taken for sequencing was PBMCs. The receptors derive from a woman in her sixties or seventies in good health and CMV-seronegative.

The gene calls are TRBV30 and TRBJ1-5; D gene unclear. This CDR3 is 14 amino acids long. Germline assignment: CDR1 GTSNPN and CDR2 SVGIG (reference sequence). V was shortened by 0 bases and J by 6 bases, with 12 bases between the two germline ends. CDR3 DNA sequence: TGTGCCTGGAGTGTGGGCCGGGAAAGTCAGCCCCAGCATTTT. This gives the protein CAWSVGRESQPQHF.

The J gene is TRBJ2-3, the V gene TRBV2; no clear D. The germline V gene encodes CDR1 SNHLY and CDR2 FYNNEI. V dropped 5 bases and J dropped 5 bases, with 14 bases sitting between them. The CDR3 runs 14 residues. The CDR3 nucleotides are TGTGCCAGCAGTCTTAGCTCCAGAGGAGATACGCAGTATTTT. Protein sequence: CASSLSSRGDTQYF.

The chain uses TRBV30 and TRBJ1-5, with D unresolved. The CDR3 length is 13 residues. Germline CDR1 and CDR2: GTSNPN and SVGIG (reference sequence). Trimming took 0 bases from V and 3 from J, leaving 6 bases between them. The CDR3 nucleotides are TGTGCCTGGAGTGTAGGAGACAATCAGCCCCAGCATTTT. Its protein product is CAWSVGDNQPQHF.

This clone was observed a single time. This chain connects TRBV14 to TRBJ2-7; 8 bases map to TRBD2. The trim removed 1 base at V and 3 bases at J, leaving 2 bases unmatched. This CDR3 spans 14 amino acids. The germline CDR1 and CDR2 sequences are SGHDN and FVKESK. CDR3 amino acids: CASSQVGTSYEQYF. CDR3 in DNA: TGTGCCAGCAGCCAAGTGGGGACTAGCTACGAGCAGTACTTC.

With regard to this clone: Distinct nucleotide sequences in the sample also encode this CDR3. CDR3 region: CASSVTSGSTDTQYF. The CDR3 DNA is TGTGCCAGCAGTGTGACTAGCGGTAGCACAGATACGCAGTATTTT. V gene TRBV6-1 combines with J gene TRBJ2-3; TRBD2 matches 9 bases. This CDR3 is built from 15 residues. The germline V gene has CDR1 MNHNS and CDR2 SASEGT. V trimming: 4 bases; J trimming: 0 bases; junction bases outside the gene matches: 2.

The DNA of the CDR3 is TGTGCCAGCTCACCGCTCAGTATGGCTGAAGCTTTCTTT. This encodes CASSPLSMAEAFF. The V gene is TRBV18, the J gene TRBJ1-1; D gene uncertain. Trimming removed 3 bases from V and 6 bases from J, with 11 bases in between. Germline-derived CDR1 and CDR2 are KGHSH and LQKENI. The CDR3 is 13 amino acids.

The rearrangement links TRBV7-2 to TRBJ2-5; 7 positions match TRBD2. CDR3 length: 16 amino acids. The J segment lost 0 bases and the V segment lost 5 bases, leaving 9 bases of the junction unmatched. The germline gives CDR1 SGHTA, CDR2 FQGNSA. This CDR3 reads CASSRPRLADQETQYF. CDR3 nucleotides: TGTGCCAGCAGCCGGCCCAGGCTAGCGGACCAAGAGACCCAGTACTTC.

The chain employs TRBV28 and TRBJ1-2, with 9 bases matching TRBD1. Germline V lookup: CDR1 MDHEN, CDR2 SYDVKM. J was trimmed by 4 bases and V by 7 bases; bases with no gene match: 4. This CDR3 region has 13 residues. CDR3 DNA: TGTGCCAGCATTGTGGACAGGGGCTATGGCTACACCTTC. Translation gives CASIVDRGYGYTF.

V is TRBV5-6 and J is TRBJ1-2; D unclear. Germline CDR1 and CDR2: SGHDT and YYEEEE. The CDR3 extends over 17 amino acids. V was clipped by 3 bases and J by 4 bases, with 22 bases between them. The CDR3 spells CASSSKLRGAHLYGYTF. CDR3 in DNA: TGTGCCAGCAGCTCCAAACTCCGGGGAGCCCACCTCTATGGCTACACCTTC.

CDR3 sequence: CASSFEPQGSGNTIYF. The CDR3 DNA reads as TGTGCCAGCAGTTTCGAGCCACAGGGTTCTGGAAACACCATATATTTT. V usage is TRBV28 and J usage is TRBJ1-3, with D possibly matching TRBD1 (6 bases). Germline V gene data show CDR1 as MDHEN and CDR2 as SYDVKM. V lost 3 bases and J 1 base, leaving 13 bases between the germline ends. The CDR3 runs 16 residues.

This clone appeared a few times. This chain connects TRBV6-1 to TRBJ2-7; the D gene is possibly TRBD1 (6 bases). With 7 bases removed from V and 2 bases from J, the gap between germline ends came to 12 bases. CDR1 and CDR2 (germline): MNHNS, SASEGT. This CDR3 region has 13 residues. The CDR3 DNA reads as TGTGCCAGCAAATACAGGGAAACCTACGAGCAGTACTTC. Translated: CASKYRETYEQYF.

The J gene is TRBJ2-6, the V gene TRBV7-2; D ambiguous. CDR1 is SGHTA and CDR2 is FQGNSA in the germline V gene. This CDR3 is 15 amino acids long. Trimming removed 3 bases at V and 2 bases at J, with 8 bases between. The CDR3 DNA sequence: TGTGCCAGCAGCTTCTCTTATGCTGGGGCCAACGTCCTGACTTTC. Translated: CASSFSYAGANVLTF.

The chain joins TRBV6-6 to TRBJ2-1; D gene uncertain. The germline V and J ends were trimmed by 6 bases and 4 bases, with 4 bases remaining between them. The CDR3 is made up of 11 amino acids. Germline V gene data show CDR1 as MNHNY and CDR2 as SVGAGI (reference sequence). The CDR3 coding sequence is TGTGCCAGCAGACAGTACAATGAGCAGTTCTTC. Its translation: CASRQYNEQFF.

The chain is built from TRBV5-1 and TRBJ2-7, with D perhaps matching TRBD1 (7 bases). Trimming removed 1 base from V and 5 bases from J, with 13 bases in between. Germline V lookup: CDR1 SGHRS, CDR2 YFSETQ. The CDR3 loop spans 14 amino acids. The CDR3: CASSLRRGADEQYF. Written as DNA, the CDR3 is TGCGCCAGCAGCTTGCGCAGGGGGGCCGACGAGCAGTACTTC.

Concerning this clone: A read error may produce the germline difference seen at one junction end. The V gene is TRBV28, the J gene TRBJ2-6, with D tentatively TRBD1 (6 bases). The V gene's germline CDR1 is MDHEN and CDR2 SYDVKM. The CDR3 runs to 17 residues. CDR3 nucleotides: TGTGCCAGCAGTTCATTCCCTGGGGGCTCTGGGGCCAACGCCCTGACTTTC. Its protein is CASSSFPGGSGANALTF.

This clone was counted only a few times. This chain connects TRBV30 to TRBJ1-4, with unresolved D. Trimming took 2 bases from V and 8 from J, leaving 27 bases between them. Germline CDR1 reads GTSNPN; CDR2 reads SVGIG (reference sequence). This CDR3 spans 18 amino acids. DNA of the CDR3: TGTGCCTGGAGTTCAGAGGGTTTCCAAAGACGAGACATCGAAAAACTGTTTTTT. This codes for CAWSSEGFQRRDIEKLFF.

V is TRBV6-1 and J is TRBJ2-7; 8 bases map to TRBD2. Unmatched junction bases numbered 11, after V lost 11 bases and J lost 2 bases. Germline V gene data show CDR1 as MNHNS and CDR2 as SASEGT. The CDR3 has 14 residues. The CDR3 DNA follows: TGTGCCGCGGGGGGCATGGAGGCTCCCTACGAGCAGTACTTC. Translating it yields CAAGGMEAPYEQYF.

The J gene is TRBJ2-1, the V gene TRBV19; D gene uncertain. The germline V gene has CDR1 LNHDA and CDR2 SQIVND (reference sequence). This CDR3 is built from 14 residues. Between the trimmed V and J ends, which lost 7 bases and 4 bases, there was a span of 14 bases. CDR3 region: CASTGQVLYNEQFF. The CDR3 DNA reads TGTGCCAGTACCGGCCAGGTCCTATACAATGAGCAGTTCTTC.

The V and J genes are TRBV10-3 and TRBJ2-3, with TRBD1 matching over 10 bases. The V segment lost 3 bases and the J segment 6 bases; nucleotides outside the gene matches: 6. The CDR3 runs 15 residues. The germline CDR1 and CDR2 sequences are ENHRY and SYGVKD. The CDR3 coding sequence is TGTGCCATCAGTGAAGGACAGGGGGGCGGGGATACGCAGTATTTT. Protein product: CAISEGQGGGDTQYF.

The count of this clone is one. This chain connects TRBV15 to TRBJ1-5; weak D call: TRBD1 (6 bases). Germline CDR1 reads LNHNV; CDR2 reads YYDKDF (reference sequence). This CDR3 region has 17 residues. Trimming pared 0 bases from V and 8 bases from J, leaving 20 bases between. This CDR3 reads CATSRDLSDSFREPQHF. In nucleotides, the CDR3 is TGTGCCACCAGCAGAGATTTATCGGACAGCTTTAGGGAGCCCCAGCATTTT.

The rearrangement uses TRBV2 and TRBJ2-7; D might be TRBD1 (5 bases). Trimming removed 7 bases from V and 2 bases from J, with 18 bases in between. The CDR3 extends over 15 amino acids. The germline V gene has CDR1 SNHLY and CDR2 FYNNEI. The CDR3 DNA is TGTGCCAGCAATCCGACAGTAGCCCTTCCCTACGAGCAGTACTTC. Translated, it gives CASNPTVALPYEQYF.

The chain links TRBV2 to TRBJ2-5; 7 bases align to TRBD2. The CDR3 extends over 15 amino acids. The germline CDR1 and CDR2 sequences are SNHLY and FYNNEI. Unmatched junction bases numbered 6, after V lost 3 bases and J lost 2 bases. DNA for the CDR3: TGTGCCAGCAGTGATGCCGGGACTACACAAGAGACCCAGTACTTC. Amino acid sequence: CASSDAGTTQETQYF. The variable domain in full, with the rest retrieved from reference TRBV2 and TRBJ2-5, is EPEVTQTPSHQVTQMGQEVILRCVPISNHLYFYWYRQILGQKVEFLVSFYNNEISEKSEIFDDQFSVERPDGSNFTLKIRSTKLEDSAMYFCASSDAGTTQETQYFGPGTRLLVL.

V and J are TRBV19 and TRBJ1-4; D might be TRBD1 (5 bases). In germline, CDR1 is LNHDA, CDR2 SQIVND (reference sequence). This CDR3 has 14 residues. Trimming cost V 6 bases and J 0 bases, with 8 bases left between them. CDR3: CASRAGTTNEKLFF. CDR3 DNA sequence: TGTGCCAGTAGGGCAGGGACAACTAATGAAAAACTGTTTTTT. Variable domain in full (rest from reference TRBV19 and TRBJ1-4): DGGITQSPKYLFRKEGQNVTLSCEQNLNHDAMYWYRQDPGQGLRLIYYSQIVNDFQKGDIAEGYSVSREKKESFPLTVTSAQKNPTAFYLCASRAGTTNEKLFFGSGTQLSVL.

This chain connects TRBV30 to TRBJ2-4; 8 bases match TRBD1. Germline V lookup: CDR1 GTSNPN, CDR2 SVGIG (reference sequence). Trimming at V came to 2 bases and at J to 1 base, leaving 16 bases not matched to a gene. The CDR3 has 19 amino acids. This CDR3 is CAWSPKGYRTGRAKNIQYF. CDR3 in DNA: TGTGCCTGGAGTCCTAAGGGGTATCGGACAGGGAGGGCCAAAAACATTCAGTACTTC.

This clone occurred a few times. V usage is TRBV5-1 and J usage is TRBJ2-3, with 14 bases aligning to TRBD2. Germline CDR1 and CDR2: SGHRS and YFSETQ. The CDR3 is 16 residues long. V lost 3 bases, J lost 8 bases, and 8 bases stayed unmatched. CDR3 in DNA: TGCGCCAGCAGCTGGGGGGGACTAGCGGGAGAAGGTACGCAGTATTTT. Its protein is CASSWGGLAGEGTQYF.

The V and J genes are TRBV7-9 and TRBJ2-3; D gene ambiguous. Germline-derived CDR1 and CDR2 are SEHNR and FQNEAQ (reference sequence). This CDR3 contains 14 residues. Trimming took off 2 bases at V and 0 bases at J, with 6 bases between the two ends. For the CDR3, the DNA is TGTGCCAGCAGCTTATCACAGAGCACAGATACGCAGTATTTT. Encoded protein: CASSLSQSTDTQYF.